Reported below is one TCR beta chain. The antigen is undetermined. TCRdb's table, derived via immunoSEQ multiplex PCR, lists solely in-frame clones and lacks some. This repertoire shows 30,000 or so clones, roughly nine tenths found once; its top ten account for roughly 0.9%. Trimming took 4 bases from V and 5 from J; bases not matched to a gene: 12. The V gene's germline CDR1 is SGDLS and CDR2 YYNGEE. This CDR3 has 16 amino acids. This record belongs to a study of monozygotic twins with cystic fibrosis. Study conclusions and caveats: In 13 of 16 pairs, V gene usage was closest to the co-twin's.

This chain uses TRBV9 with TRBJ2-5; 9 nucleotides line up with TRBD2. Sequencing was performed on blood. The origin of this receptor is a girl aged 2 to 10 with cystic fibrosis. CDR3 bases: TGTGCCAGCAGCTCCCCCAGAGGGACTAGCCGGGAGACCCAGTACTTC. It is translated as CASSSPRGTSRETQYF.